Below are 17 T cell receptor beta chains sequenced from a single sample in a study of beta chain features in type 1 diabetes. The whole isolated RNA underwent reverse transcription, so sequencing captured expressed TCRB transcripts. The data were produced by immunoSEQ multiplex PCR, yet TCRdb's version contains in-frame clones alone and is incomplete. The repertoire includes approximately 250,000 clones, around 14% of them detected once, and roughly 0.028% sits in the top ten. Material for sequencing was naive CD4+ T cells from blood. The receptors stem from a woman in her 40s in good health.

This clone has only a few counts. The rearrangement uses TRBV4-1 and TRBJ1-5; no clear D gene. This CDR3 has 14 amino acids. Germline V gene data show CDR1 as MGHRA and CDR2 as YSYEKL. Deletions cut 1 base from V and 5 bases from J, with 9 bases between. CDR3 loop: CASSQGFSDQPQHF. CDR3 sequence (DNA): TGCGCCAGCAGCCAAGGGTTTTCAGATCAGCCCCAGCATTTT.

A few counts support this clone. CDR3 coding DNA: TGTGCCAGCAGCCCGGAGGCTAGCGGGGTTGGAAAGACCCAGTACTTC. Protein sequence: CASSPEASGVGKTQYF. The chain links TRBV7-9 to TRBJ2-5; 9 nucleotides match TRBD2. CDR1 is SEHNR, CDR2 FQNEAQ, per germline (reference sequence). This CDR3 has 16 residues. The V and J ends lost 5 bases and 6 bases, in that order; junction bases with no gene match: 13.

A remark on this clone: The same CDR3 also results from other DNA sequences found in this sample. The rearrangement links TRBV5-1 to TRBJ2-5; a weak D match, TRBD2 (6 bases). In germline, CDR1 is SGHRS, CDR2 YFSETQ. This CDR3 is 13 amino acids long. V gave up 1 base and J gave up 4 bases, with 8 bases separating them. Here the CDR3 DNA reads TGCGCCAGCAGCTTGAGGGGAGGAGAGACCCAGTACTTC. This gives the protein CASSLRGGETQYF.

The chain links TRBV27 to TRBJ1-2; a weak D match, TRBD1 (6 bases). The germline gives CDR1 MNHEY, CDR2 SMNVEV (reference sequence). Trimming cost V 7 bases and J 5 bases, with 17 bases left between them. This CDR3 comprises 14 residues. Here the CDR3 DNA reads TGTGCCAGCAAGCTTGTGGGGGCGCGGTATGGCTACACCTTC. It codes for CASKLVGARYGYTF.

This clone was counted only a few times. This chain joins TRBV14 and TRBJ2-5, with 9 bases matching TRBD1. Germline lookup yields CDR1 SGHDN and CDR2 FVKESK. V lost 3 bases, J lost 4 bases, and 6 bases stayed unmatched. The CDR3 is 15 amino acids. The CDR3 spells CASSHDRGGPETQYF. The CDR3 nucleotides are TGTGCCAGCAGCCACGACAGGGGGGGCCCAGAGACCCAGTACTTC.

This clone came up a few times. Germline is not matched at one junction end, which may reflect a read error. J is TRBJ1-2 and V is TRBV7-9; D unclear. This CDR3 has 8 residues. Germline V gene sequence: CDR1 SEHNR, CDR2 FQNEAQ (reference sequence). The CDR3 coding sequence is TGTGCCAGCAGTTCTGCCACTTTC. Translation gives CASSSATF.

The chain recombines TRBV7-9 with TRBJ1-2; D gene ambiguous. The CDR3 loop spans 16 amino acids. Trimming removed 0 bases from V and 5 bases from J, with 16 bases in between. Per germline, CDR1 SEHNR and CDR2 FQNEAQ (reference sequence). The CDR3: CASSLALGVFPYGYTF. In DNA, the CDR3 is TGTGCCAGCAGCTTAGCGCTGGGAGTCTTTCCTTATGGCTACACCTTC.

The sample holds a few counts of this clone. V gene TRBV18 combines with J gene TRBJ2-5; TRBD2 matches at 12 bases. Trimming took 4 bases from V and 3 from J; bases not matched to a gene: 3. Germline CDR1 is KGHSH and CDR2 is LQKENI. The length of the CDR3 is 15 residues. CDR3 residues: CASSRLAGDKETQYF. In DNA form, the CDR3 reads TGTGCCAGCTCACGACTAGCGGGGGACAAAGAGACCCAGTACTTC. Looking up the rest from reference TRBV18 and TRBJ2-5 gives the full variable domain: NAGVMQNPRHLVRRRGQEARLRCSPMKGHSHVYWYRQLPEEGLKFMVYLQKENIIDESGMPKERFSAEFPKEGPSILRIQQVVRGDSAAYFCASSRLAGDKETQYFGPGTRLLVL.

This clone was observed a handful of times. The CDR3 coding sequence is TGTGCCAGCAGCTTAGACGGAGGTCTTACCTACGAGCAGTACTTC. Protein sequence: CASSLDGGLTYEQYF. The chain carries TRBV7-2 and TRBJ2-7, with D possibly matching TRBD2 (5 bases). The CDR3 extends over 15 amino acids. Trimming removed 1 base from V and 2 bases from J, with 12 bases in between. Germline CDR1 and CDR2: SGHTA and FQGNSA.

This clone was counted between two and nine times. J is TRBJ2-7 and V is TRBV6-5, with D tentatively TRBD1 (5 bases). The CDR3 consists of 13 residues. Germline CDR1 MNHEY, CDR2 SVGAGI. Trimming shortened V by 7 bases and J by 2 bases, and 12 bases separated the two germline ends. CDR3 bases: TGTGCCAGCAAACGGACAACCACCTACGAGCAGTACTTC. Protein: CASKRTTTYEQYF.

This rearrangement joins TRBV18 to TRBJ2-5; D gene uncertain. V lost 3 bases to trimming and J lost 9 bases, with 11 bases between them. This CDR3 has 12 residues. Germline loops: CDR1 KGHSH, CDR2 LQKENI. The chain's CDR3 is CASSPELQAQYF. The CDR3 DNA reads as TGTGCCAGCTCACCGGAACTCCAGGCCCAGTACTTC.

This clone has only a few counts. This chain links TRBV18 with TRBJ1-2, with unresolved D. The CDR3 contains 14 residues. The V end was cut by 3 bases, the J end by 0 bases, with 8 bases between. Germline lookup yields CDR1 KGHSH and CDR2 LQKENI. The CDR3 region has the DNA TGTGCCAGCTCACCGCCTAGCGCTAACTATGGCTACACCTTC. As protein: CASSPPSANYGYTF. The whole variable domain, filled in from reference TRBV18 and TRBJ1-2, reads NAGVMQNPRHLVRRRGQEARLRCSPMKGHSHVYWYRQLPEEGLKFMVYLQKENIIDESGMPKERFSAEFPKEGPSILRIQQVVRGDSAAYFCASSPPSANYGYTFGSGTRLTVV.

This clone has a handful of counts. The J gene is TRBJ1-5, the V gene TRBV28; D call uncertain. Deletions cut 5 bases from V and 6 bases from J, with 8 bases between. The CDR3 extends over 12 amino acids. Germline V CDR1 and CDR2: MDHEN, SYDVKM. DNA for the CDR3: TGTGCCAGCAGTAGGGCGGGTCAGCCCCAGCATTTT. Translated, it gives CASSRAGQPQHF.

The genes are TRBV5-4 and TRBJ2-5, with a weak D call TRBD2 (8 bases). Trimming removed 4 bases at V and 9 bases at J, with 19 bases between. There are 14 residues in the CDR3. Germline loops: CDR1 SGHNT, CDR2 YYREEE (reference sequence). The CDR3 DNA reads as TGTGCCAGCAGCCAAGCGGGGGACAGCGAGGCCCAGTACTTC. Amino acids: CASSQAGDSEAQYF.

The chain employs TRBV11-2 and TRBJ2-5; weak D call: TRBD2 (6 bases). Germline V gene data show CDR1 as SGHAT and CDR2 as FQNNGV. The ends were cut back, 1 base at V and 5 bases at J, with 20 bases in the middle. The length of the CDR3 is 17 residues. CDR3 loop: CASSLVASGGTGETQYF. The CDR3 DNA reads TGTGCCAGCAGCTTAGTAGCGTCCGGGGGAACGGGTGAGACCCAGTACTTC.

The CDR3 here is CASSISQVTDTQYF. CDR3 nucleotides: TGTGCCAGTAGTATAAGTCAGGTCACAGATACGCAGTATTTT. V and J are TRBV19 and TRBJ2-3; D remains ambiguous. CDR1 is LNHDA and CDR2 is SQIVND in the germline V gene (reference sequence). The V gene lost 2 bases and the J gene lost 2 bases, with 8 bases spanning the gap. The CDR3 consists of 14 residues.

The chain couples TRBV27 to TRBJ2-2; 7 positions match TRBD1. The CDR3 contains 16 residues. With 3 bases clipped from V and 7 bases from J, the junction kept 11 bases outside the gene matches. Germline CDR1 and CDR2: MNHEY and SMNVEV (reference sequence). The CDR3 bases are TGTGCCAGCAGTTTTGTTTGGGCAGGGGGTAGCGGGGAGCTGTTTTTT. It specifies CASSFVWAGGSGELFF.